Listed here are 14 T cell receptor beta chains from one sample, sequenced in a study of T cells after yellow fever vaccination. From the 5' RACE reads, TCRdb called clonotypes with MiXCR, one entry per CDR3 protein. The sample consists of approximately 300,000 distinct CDR3 sequences, 8.7% of them appearing once. The specimen comprised PBMCs, sampled on the day of the first yellow fever vaccination. All receptors derive from a man between 18 and 29 years old who received the YFV17D yellow fever vaccine.

The chain employs TRBV12-3 or TRBV12-4 and TRBJ2-3, with 9 nucleotides matching TRBD1. There are 18 residues in the CDR3. V lost 5 bases and J lost 4; bases outside the gene matches: 16. The CDR3 protein is CASSPNNRDRVSADTQYF. The CDR3 DNA reads TGTGCCAGCAGTCCGAATAACCGGGACAGGGTATCAGCAGATACGCAGTATTTT.

This clonotype has a count of ten or more. The chain recombines TRBV25-1 with TRBJ1-1; unclear D gene. The germline V and J ends were trimmed by 7 bases and 5 bases, with 8 bases remaining between them. This CDR3 contains 11 residues. Germline V gene sequence: CDR1 MGHDK, CDR2 SYGVNS. In DNA, the CDR3 is TGTGCCAGCACGTTCCTGACTGAAGCTTTCTTT. Amino acids: CASTFLTEAFF.

This clonotype was counted ten times or more. The chain uses TRBV6-2 or TRBV6-3 and TRBJ2-2, with D perhaps matching TRBD2 (6 bases). Looked up from germline, CDR1 is MNHEY and CDR2 is SVGEGT. V shed 8 bases and J shed 12 bases, with 22 bases lying between them. This CDR3 is built from 14 residues. Written as DNA, the CDR3 is TGTGCCAGCTACCGTGGACTACACCGGGGACAGCTGTTTTTT. Translating it yields CASYRGLHRGQLFF.

This clonotype was counted only a few times. The rearrangement links TRBV5-4 to TRBJ2-3, with D possibly matching TRBD1 (6 bases). CDR3 size: 15 residues. Trimming stripped 4 bases from V and 2 bases from J, with 14 bases between. From germline, CDR1 is SGHNT and CDR2 YYREEE (reference sequence). The CDR3 reads CASSPPGAYTDTQYF. The CDR3 DNA sequence: TGTGCCAGCAGCCCGCCAGGGGCTTACACAGATACGCAGTATTTT.

This clonotype was seen at least ten times. The rearrangement links TRBV5-1 to TRBJ2-4; D is possibly TRBD2 (6 bases). Deletions cut 6 bases from V and 1 base from J, with 14 bases between. This CDR3 contains 15 residues. Germline V CDR1 and CDR2: SGHRS, YFSETQ. The CDR3 here is CASTDPAGAKNIQYF. DNA of the CDR3: TGCGCCAGCACCGACCCGGCGGGGGCCAAAAACATTCAGTACTTC. The variable domain in full, completed from reference TRBV5-1 and TRBJ2-4, reads KAGVTQTPRYLIKTRGQQVTLSCSPISGHRSVSWYQQTPGQGLQFLFEYFSETQRNKGNFPGRFSGRQFSNSRSEMNVSTLELGDSALYLCASTDPAGAKNIQYFGAGTRLSVL.

This clonotype showed up just a few times. The V call is TRBV2, the J call TRBJ2-1, with a possible D match to TRBD2 (5 bases). Trimming removed 6 bases from V and 7 bases from J, with 13 bases in between. Germline lookup yields CDR1 SNHLY and CDR2 FYNNEI. The CDR3 has 13 residues. This chain's CDR3 is CASSRRGSNEQFF. CDR3 nucleotide sequence: TGTGCCAGCAGCCGTCGGGGATCAAATGAGCAGTTCTTC.

V gene TRBV13 combines with J gene TRBJ1-1; tentative D call: TRBD1 (5 bases). This CDR3 is 16 amino acids long. With 7 bases removed from V and 1 base from J, the gap between germline ends came to 19 bases. Germline V gene sequence: CDR1 PRHDT, CDR2 FYEKMQ (reference sequence). CDR3 DNA sequence: TGTGCCAGCAACCTACCCCCTAGGGGAAAGAACACTGAAGCTTTCTTT. Translating gives CASNLPPRGKNTEAFF.

This chain links TRBV18 with TRBJ2-7; D is uncertain. This CDR3 has 13 residues. CDR1 is KGHSH, CDR2 LQKENI, per germline. Trimming removed 2 bases at V and 5 bases at J, with 10 bases between. The CDR3, as DNA: TGTGCCAGCTCACCAACGAATGGGGACGAGCAGTACTTC. Amino acid sequence: CASSPTNGDEQYF. Complete variable domain (other parts from reference TRBV18 and TRBJ2-7): NAGVMQNPRHLVRRRGQEARLRCSPMKGHSHVYWYRQLPEEGLKFMVYLQKENIIDESGMPKERFSAEFPKEGPSILRIQQVVRGDSAAYFCASSPTNGDEQYFGPGTRLTVT.

The table lists this clonotype with many counts. The chain links TRBV18 to TRBJ2-3, with D possibly TRBD1 on 6 matching bases. V lost 1 base and J lost 2, with 13 bases in between. The CDR3 contains 16 residues. The V gene's germline CDR1 is KGHSH and CDR2 LQKENI. The CDR3 region is CASSPRKGGNTDTQYF. CDR3 coding DNA: TGTGCCAGCTCACCACGGAAAGGGGGTAACACAGATACGCAGTATTTT.

This clonotype has only a few counts. The chain joins TRBV7-2 to TRBJ1-5; the D is unclear. The CDR3 sequence is 13 residues long. Between the trimmed V and J ends, which lost 0 bases and 5 bases, there was a span of 5 bases. Germline V gene lookup returns CDR1 SGHTA and CDR2 FQGNSA. This chain's CDR3 is CASSLAQYQPQHF. CDR3 bases: TGTGCCAGCAGCTTAGCCCAGTATCAGCCCCAGCATTTT.

This clonotype was seen at least ten times. This chain joins TRBV7-9 and TRBJ2-3; 14 bases are shared with TRBD2. The germline V gene encodes CDR1 SEHNR and CDR2 FQNEAQ (reference sequence). The CDR3 is 17 residues long. Germline trimming cut 5 bases from V and 4 bases from J; bases unmatched to any gene: 8. In DNA, the CDR3 is TGTGCCAGCAGCCTCCGACTAGCGGGGGGGCCTGCAGATACGCAGTATTTT. This codes for CASSLRLAGGPADTQYF. Variable domain in full (rest from reference TRBV7-9 and TRBJ2-3): DTGVSQNPRHKITKRGQNVTFRCDPISEHNRLYWYRQTLGQGPEFLTYFQNEAQLEKSRLLSDRFSAERPKGSFSTLEIQRTEQGDSAMYLCASSLRLAGGPADTQYFGPGTRLTVL.

The rearrangement joins TRBV20-1 to TRBJ1-4; D is perhaps TRBD1 (5 bases). Germline V CDR1 and CDR2: DFQATT, SNEGSKA (reference sequence). There are 14 residues in the CDR3. Trimming stripped 6 bases from V and 0 bases from J, with 11 bases between. This chain's CDR3 is CSARGGATNEKLFF. The CDR3 DNA reads as TGCAGTGCCCGGGGCGGTGCAACTAATGAAAAACTGTTTTTT.

The chain is built from TRBV12-3 or TRBV12-4 and TRBJ2-3, with TRBD1 matching 10 bases. This CDR3 has 16 residues. V was clipped by 5 bases and J by 5 bases; unmatched bases: 10. The CDR3 protein is CASSGGDRGRRDTQYF. The CDR3 DNA follows: TGTGCCAGCAGTGGGGGAGACAGGGGGCGCAGAGATACGCAGTATTTT.

This clonotype was seen more than once but under ten times. This chain connects TRBV18 to TRBJ2-5; perhaps D is TRBD1 or TRBD2 (5 bases each). The germline V gene encodes CDR1 KGHSH and CDR2 LQKENI. The V and J ends lost 3 bases and 5 bases respectively, with 13 bases between them. The CDR3 has 14 residues. The CDR3 reads CASSPPGTPETQYF. The CDR3 DNA is TGTGCCAGCTCACCCCCTGGGACGCCGGAGACCCAGTACTTC.